The clone carrying this T cell receptor (beta chain) was detected many times. Antigen: not known. The germline gives CDR1 SGHTA, CDR2 FQGNSA. V lost 2 bases and J lost 4, with 13 bases in between. This CDR3 is built from 15 residues. Unique molecular identifiers were built into the TCRbeta library. TCRdb recomputed calls from the PCR reads with MiXCR, one row per CDR3 protein. This table has about 340,000 distinct CDR3 sequences, under 20% appearing once. This sample stems from a study of T-cell reconstitution after alpha-beta-depleted transplantation in children. Study-wide points: The main origin of T-cell counts and diversity one year after transplant was newly produced T cells. Recipient T cells and thymic progenitors that survived gave rise to the high TCRbeta diversity observed at day 60 in some patients. Approximately two months post-transplant, alpha-beta T cells reportedly originated from several hundred expanded graft clones.

The sequencing used PBMCs, mostly from graft donor cells, collected 360 days after TCRalphabeta/CD19-depleted stem cell transplant. The chain has TRBV7-2 and TRBJ2-3; no firm D call. This TCR was sampled from a male patient between 2 and 10 years old who had a stem cell transplant for acute lymphoblastic leukemia, so the T cells may come from the graft donor. CDR3 sequence reads: CASSLFGDEADTQYF. CDR3 bases: TGTGCCAGCAGCTTATTTGGGGATGAGGCAGATACGCAGTATTTT.